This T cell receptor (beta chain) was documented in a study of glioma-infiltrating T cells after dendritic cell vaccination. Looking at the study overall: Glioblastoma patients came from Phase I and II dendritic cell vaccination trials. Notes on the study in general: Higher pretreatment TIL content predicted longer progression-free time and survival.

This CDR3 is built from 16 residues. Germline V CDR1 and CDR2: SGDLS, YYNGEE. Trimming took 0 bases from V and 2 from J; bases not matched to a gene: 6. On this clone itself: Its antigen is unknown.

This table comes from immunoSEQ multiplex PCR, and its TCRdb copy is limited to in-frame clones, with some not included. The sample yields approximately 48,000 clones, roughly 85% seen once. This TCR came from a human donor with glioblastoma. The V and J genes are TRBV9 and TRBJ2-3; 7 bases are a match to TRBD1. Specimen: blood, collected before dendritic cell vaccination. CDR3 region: CASSVATGVFTDTQYF. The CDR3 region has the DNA TGTGCCAGCAGCGTAGCCACAGGGGTCTTCACAGATACGCAGTATTTT.